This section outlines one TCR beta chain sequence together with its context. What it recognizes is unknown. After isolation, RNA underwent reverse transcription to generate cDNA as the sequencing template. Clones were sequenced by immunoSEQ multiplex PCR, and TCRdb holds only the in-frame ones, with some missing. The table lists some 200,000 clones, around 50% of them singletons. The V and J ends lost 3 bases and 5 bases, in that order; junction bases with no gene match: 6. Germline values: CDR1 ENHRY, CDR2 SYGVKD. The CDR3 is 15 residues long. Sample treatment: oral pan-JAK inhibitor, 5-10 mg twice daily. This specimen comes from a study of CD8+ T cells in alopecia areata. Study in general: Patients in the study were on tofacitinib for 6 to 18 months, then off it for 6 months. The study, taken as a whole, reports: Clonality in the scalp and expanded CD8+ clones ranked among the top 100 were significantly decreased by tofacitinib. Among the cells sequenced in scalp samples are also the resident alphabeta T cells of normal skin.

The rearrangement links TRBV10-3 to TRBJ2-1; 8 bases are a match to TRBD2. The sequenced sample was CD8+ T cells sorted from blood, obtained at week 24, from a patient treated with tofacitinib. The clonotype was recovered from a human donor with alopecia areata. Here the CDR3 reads CAISDRAGENNEQFF. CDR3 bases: TGTGCCATCAGTGATCGAGCGGGGGAGAACAATGAGCAGTTCTTC.